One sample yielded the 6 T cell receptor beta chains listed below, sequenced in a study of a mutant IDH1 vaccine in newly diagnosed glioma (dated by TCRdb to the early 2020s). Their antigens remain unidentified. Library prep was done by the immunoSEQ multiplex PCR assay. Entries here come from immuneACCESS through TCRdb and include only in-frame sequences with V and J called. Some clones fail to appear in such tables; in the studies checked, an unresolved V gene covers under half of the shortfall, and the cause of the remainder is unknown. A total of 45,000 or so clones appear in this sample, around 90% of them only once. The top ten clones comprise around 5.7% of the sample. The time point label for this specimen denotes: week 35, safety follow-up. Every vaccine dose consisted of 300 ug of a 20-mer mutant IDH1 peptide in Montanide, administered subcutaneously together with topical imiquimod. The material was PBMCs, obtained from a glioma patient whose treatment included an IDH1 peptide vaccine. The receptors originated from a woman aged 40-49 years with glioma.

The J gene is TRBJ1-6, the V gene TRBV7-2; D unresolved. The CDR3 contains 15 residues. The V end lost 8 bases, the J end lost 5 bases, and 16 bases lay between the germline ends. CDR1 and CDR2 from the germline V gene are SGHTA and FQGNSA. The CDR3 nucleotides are TGTGCCAGCGGTGGCCTCCGGCAAAATAATTCACCCCTCCACTTT. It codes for CASGGLRQNNSPLHF.

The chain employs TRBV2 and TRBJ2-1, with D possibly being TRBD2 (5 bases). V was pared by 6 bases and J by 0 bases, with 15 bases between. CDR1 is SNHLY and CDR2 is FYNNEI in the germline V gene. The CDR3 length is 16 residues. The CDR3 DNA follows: TGTGCCAGCAGGGGCCTCCGTGGGAGCTCCTACAATGAGCAGTTCTTC. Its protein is CASRGLRGSSYNEQFF.

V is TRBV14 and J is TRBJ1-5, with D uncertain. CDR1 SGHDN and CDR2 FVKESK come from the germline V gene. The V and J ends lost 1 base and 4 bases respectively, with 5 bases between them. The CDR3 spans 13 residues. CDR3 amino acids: CASSQALNQPQHF. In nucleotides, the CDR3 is TGTGCCAGCAGCCAAGCCTTGAATCAGCCCCAGCATTTT.

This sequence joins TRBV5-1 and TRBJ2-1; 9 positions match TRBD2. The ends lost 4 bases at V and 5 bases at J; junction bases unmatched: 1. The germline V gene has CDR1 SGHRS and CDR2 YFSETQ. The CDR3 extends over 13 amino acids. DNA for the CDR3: TGCGCCAGCAGCGTAGCGGGAGACAATGAGCAGTTCTTC. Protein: CASSVAGDNEQFF.

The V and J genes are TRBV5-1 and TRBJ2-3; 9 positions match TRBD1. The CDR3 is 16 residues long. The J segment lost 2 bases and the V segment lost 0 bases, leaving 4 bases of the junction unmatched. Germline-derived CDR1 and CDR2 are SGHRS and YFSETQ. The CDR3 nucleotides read TGCGCCAGCAGCTTGGGGGGACAGGGAAACACAGATACGCAGTATTTT. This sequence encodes CASSLGGQGNTDTQYF.

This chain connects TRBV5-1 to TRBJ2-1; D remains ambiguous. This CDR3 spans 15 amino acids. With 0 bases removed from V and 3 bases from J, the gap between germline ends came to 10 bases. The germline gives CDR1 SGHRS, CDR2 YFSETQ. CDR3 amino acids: CASSLDSGNYNEQFF. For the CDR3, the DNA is TGCGCCAGCAGCTTGGACTCGGGTAACTACAATGAGCAGTTCTTC.